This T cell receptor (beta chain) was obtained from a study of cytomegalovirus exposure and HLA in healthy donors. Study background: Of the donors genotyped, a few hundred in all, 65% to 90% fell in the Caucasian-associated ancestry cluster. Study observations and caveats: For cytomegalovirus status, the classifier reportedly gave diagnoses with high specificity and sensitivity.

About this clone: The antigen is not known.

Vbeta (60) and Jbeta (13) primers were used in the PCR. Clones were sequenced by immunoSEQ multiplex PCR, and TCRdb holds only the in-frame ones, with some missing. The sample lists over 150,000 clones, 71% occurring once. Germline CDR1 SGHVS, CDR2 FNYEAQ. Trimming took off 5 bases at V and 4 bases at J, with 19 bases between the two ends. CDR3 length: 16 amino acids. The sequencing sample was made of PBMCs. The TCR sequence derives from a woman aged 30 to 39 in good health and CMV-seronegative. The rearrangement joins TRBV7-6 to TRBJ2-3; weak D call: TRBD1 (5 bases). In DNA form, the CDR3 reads TGTGCCAGCAGCCAGGGTTTTTCTCCCAGGTCAGATACGCAGTATTTT. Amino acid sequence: CASSQGFSPRSDTQYF. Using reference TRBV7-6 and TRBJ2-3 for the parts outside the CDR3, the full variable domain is GAGVSQSPRYKVTKRGQDVALRCDPISGHVSLYWYRQALGQGPEFLTYFNYEAQQDKSGLPNDRFSAERPEGSISTLTIQRTEQRDSAMYRCASSQGFSPRSDTQYFGPGTRLTVL.